These T cell receptor beta chains were read from a single sample in a study of T cells in Graves' hyperthyroidism and ophthalmopathy. MiXCR, applied by TCRdb to the multiplex PCR reads, yields one record per CDR3 protein. The data show around 620,000 distinct CDR3 sequences, approximately 15% seen once. Specimen: blood. The receptor source for this set is a woman between 18 and 29 years old with Graves' ophthalmopathy. The CDR3 runs from the conserved cysteine through the conserved F or W. D genes are given only for firm matches. Clone size, where shown, is once, few, many, or a class for clones that have expanded.

clone size: many; V gene: TRBV20-1; D gene: TRBD1; J gene: TRBJ2-7; CDR3 protein: CSAREKDRVPYEQYF; CDR3 DNA: TGCAGTGCTAGAGAAAAAGACAGGGTTCCCTACGAGCAGTACTTC
clone size: many; V gene: TRBV7-3; D gene: -; J gene: TRBJ2-2; CDR3 protein: CASSLNPIALNTGELFF; CDR3 DNA: TGTGCCAGCAGCTTAAACCCTATAGCTTTGAACACCGGGGAGCTGTTTTTT
clone size: many; V gene: TRBV28; D gene: -; J gene: TRBJ2-1; CDR3 protein: CASSLRSKSSYNEQFF; CDR3 DNA: TGTGCCAGCAGTTTACGCTCCAAGAGCTCCTACAATGAGCAGTTCTTC
clone size: -; V gene: TRBV20-1; D gene: -; J gene: TRBJ1-4; CDR3 protein: CSAIERAPNEKLFF; CDR3 DNA: TGCAGTGCTATAGAGCGGGCCCCCAATGAAAAACTGTTTTTT
clone size: few; V gene: TRBV18; D gene: -; J gene: TRBJ2-7; CDR3 protein: CASSVQGRVSYEQYF; CDR3 DNA: TGTGCCAGCTCAGTACAGGGAAGGGTTTCCTACGAGCAGTACTTC
clone size: few; V gene: TRBV11-3; D gene: -; J gene: TRBJ2-3; CDR3 protein: CASSPAAQADTQYF; CDR3 DNA: TGTGCCAGCAGCCCGGCCGCTCAGGCGGATACGCAGTATTTT
clone size: many; V gene: TRBV5-1; D gene: -; J gene: TRBJ1-1; CDR3 protein: CASSPFGGSSSAEAFF; CDR3 DNA: TGCGCCAGCAGCCCCTTCGGGGGGTCGAGTAGCGCTGAAGCTTTCTTT
clone size: -; V gene: TRBV9; D gene: TRBD2; J gene: TRBJ2-3; CDR3 protein: CASSRGTSGTALYTQYF; CDR3 DNA: TGTGCCAGCAGCCGAGGGACTAGCGGGACCGCATTATATACGCAGTATTTT
clone size: -; V gene: TRBV9; D gene: TRBD2; J gene: TRBJ2-5; CDR3 protein: CASSVGLAGPQETQYF; CDR3 DNA: TGTGCCAGCAGCGTAGGGCTAGCGGGCCCTCAAGAGACCCAGTACTTC
clone size: many; V gene: TRBV12-3/TRBV12-4; D gene: TRBD1; J gene: TRBJ1-2; CDR3 protein: CASSGTGRYGYTF; CDR3 DNA: TGTGCCAGCAGTGGGACAGGGCGCTATGGCTACACCTTC
clone size: many; V gene: TRBV19; D gene: TRBD1; J gene: TRBJ1-1; CDR3 protein: CASSMRRGVSNTEAFF; CDR3 DNA: TGTGCCAGTAGTATGCGCAGGGGGGTTTCGAACACTGAAGCTTTCTTT
clone size: few; V gene: TRBV7-2; D gene: TRBD2; J gene: TRBJ2-7; CDR3 protein: CASSSRDGSGIHEQYF; CDR3 DNA: TGTGCCAGCAGCTCCCGAGACGGTAGCGGGATCCACGAGCAGTACTTC
clone size: -; V gene: TRBV5-1; D gene: -; J gene: TRBJ1-1; CDR3 protein: CASSPTLGTNTEAFF; CDR3 DNA: TGCGCCAGCAGCCCAACTCTTGGAACAAACACTGAAGCTTTCTTT
clone size: few; V gene: TRBV7-3; D gene: TRBD2; J gene: TRBJ2-3; CDR3 protein: CASSRGGADTQYF; CDR3 DNA: TGTGCCAGCAGCCGCGGGGGGGCAGATACGCAGTATTTT
clone size: -; V gene: TRBV7-2; D gene: -; J gene: TRBJ1-2; CDR3 protein: CASSLVTGTEVGYTF; CDR3 DNA: TGTGCCAGCAGCTTAGTCACTGGTACCGAGGTCGGCTACACCTTC
clone size: many; V gene: TRBV29-1; D gene: TRBD1; J gene: TRBJ1-1; CDR3 protein: CSVAQGTLNTEAFF; CDR3 DNA: TGCAGCGTTGCACAGGGGACCCTGAACACTGAAGCTTTCTTT
clone size: -; V gene: TRBV28; D gene: TRBD2; J gene: TRBJ2-1; CDR3 protein: CASSEGREGLQFF; CDR3 DNA: TGTGCCAGCAGTGAAGGGCGGGAGGGTCTACAGTTCTTC
clone size: many; V gene: TRBV27; D gene: TRBD1; J gene: TRBJ1-1; CDR3 protein: CASSLSQGARYTEAFF; CDR3 DNA: TGTGCCAGCAGTTTATCGCAGGGGGCGCGATACACTGAAGCTTTCTTT
clone size: many; V gene: TRBV29-1; D gene: -; J gene: TRBJ1-5; CDR3 protein: CSVAANGGPDQPQHF; CDR3 DNA: TGCAGCGTTGCCGCAAATGGGGGGCCGGATCAGCCCCAGCATTTT
clone size: few; V gene: TRBV6-5; D gene: TRBD1; J gene: TRBJ1-2; CDR3 protein: CASSRTGAGYGYTF; CDR3 DNA: TGTGCCAGCAGTAGGACAGGGGCCGGGTATGGCTACACCTTC
clone size: -; V gene: TRBV15; D gene: -; J gene: TRBJ2-7; CDR3 protein: CATSRELSAYEQYF; CDR3 DNA: TGTGCCACCAGCAGAGAATTGAGTGCCTACGAGCAGTACTTC
clone size: -; V gene: TRBV19; D gene: TRBD1; J gene: TRBJ2-3; CDR3 protein: CASRKTGTENTDTQYF; CDR3 DNA: TGTGCCAGTAGAAAGACCGGGACAGAGAACACAGATACGCAGTATTTT
clone size: many; V gene: TRBV13; D gene: TRBD1; J gene: TRBJ1-2; CDR3 protein: CASSRGGQGVNYGYTF; CDR3 DNA: TGTGCCAGCAGCCGAGGGGGACAGGGGGTTAACTATGGCTACACCTTC
clone size: many; V gene: TRBV10-2; D gene: TRBD2; J gene: TRBJ2-1; CDR3 protein: CATKLADEQFF; CDR3 DNA: TGCGCCACCAAACTAGCGGATGAGCAGTTCTTC
clone size: few; V gene: TRBV6-6; D gene: -; J gene: TRBJ2-2; CDR3 protein: CASSYSPGGTGELFF; CDR3 DNA: TGTGCCAGCAGTTACTCACCAGGAGGCACCGGGGAGCTGTTTTTT
clone size: once; V gene: TRBV6-1; D gene: -; J gene: TRBJ1-5; CDR3 protein: CASTTPGSDQPQHF; CDR3 DNA: TGTGCCAGCACCACCCCAGGGTCCGATCAGCCCCAGCATTTT
clone size: -; V gene: TRBV6-1; D gene: TRBD2; J gene: TRBJ2-1; CDR3 protein: CAATGLAGSYNEQFF; CDR3 DNA: TGTGCCGCAACGGGTTTAGCGGGGTCCTACAATGAGCAGTTCTTC
clone size: many; V gene: TRBV7-9; D gene: TRBD1; J gene: TRBJ2-5; CDR3 protein: CASSLAGGSETQYF; CDR3 DNA: TGTGCCAGCAGCCTGGCAGGGGGCTCGGAGACCCAGTACTTC
clone size: many; V gene: TRBV11-2; D gene: TRBD2; J gene: TRBJ2-3; CDR3 protein: CASSLDGLAGFTDTQYF; CDR3 DNA: TGTGCCAGCAGCTTGGACGGACTAGCGGGATTTACAGATACGCAGTATTTT
clone size: -; V gene: TRBV5-1; D gene: -; J gene: TRBJ1-6; CDR3 protein: CASSLAEGSPLHF; CDR3 DNA: TGCGCCAGCAGCTTGGCCGAGGGATCACCCCTCCACTTT
clone size: -; V gene: TRBV20-1; D gene: -; J gene: TRBJ2-1; CDR3 protein: CSARVSGGYNEQFF; CDR3 DNA: TGCAGTGCTAGAGTCAGCGGCGGGTACAATGAGCAGTTCTTC
clone size: many; V gene: TRBV2; D gene: TRBD2; J gene: TRBJ2-1; CDR3 protein: CASSLAGGSHNEQFF; CDR3 DNA: TGTGCCAGCAGTCTAGCGGGAGGGAGCCACAATGAGCAGTTCTTC
clone size: many; V gene: TRBV7-2; D gene: -; J gene: TRBJ2-1; CDR3 protein: CASTHSGVLNEQFF; CDR3 DNA: TGTGCCAGCACCCATTCGGGGGTGTTGAATGAGCAGTTCTTC
clone size: many; V gene: TRBV7-8; D gene: -; J gene: TRBJ2-1; CDR3 protein: CASKEERTSYNEQFF; CDR3 DNA: TGTGCCAGCAAAGAAGAGCGAACCTCCTACAATGAGCAGTTCTTC
clone size: -; V gene: TRBV29-1; D gene: TRBD1; J gene: TRBJ1-2; CDR3 protein: CSVGGTGDTGYGYTF; CDR3 DNA: TGCAGCGTTGGTGGAACAGGGGACACGGGCTATGGCTACACCTTC